The source of this TCR beta chain is a study of T cell responses to AZD1222 COVID-19 vaccine (dated by TCRdb to about 2021). Turning to the overall study: TCR sequencing covered over 230 trial participants: 200 to 220 given two doses of AZD1222 and about 26 given two doses of MenACWY control vaccine. Trial participants were enrolled by age into 18-55, 56-69 and 70-plus year subgroups, with around 150, 28 and 57 TCR-sequenced participants respectively. What the work shows at the level of the full study, not this receptor alone: Conclusions about previously exposed vaccinees are limited, since just 5 or 6 AZD1222 recipients were seropositive for SARS-CoV-2 at baseline. Participants were mostly white British, with more females than males. The authors suggested clonal diversity may have been underestimated. The whole spike protein was spanned by vaccine-associated CD4 TCRs, and dominant responses were seen in regions 160-218 and 743-854. Epitopes outside the regions mutated in the B.1.351 and B.1.1.7 variants were reportedly recognized by nearly half of the unique spike-specific TCRs. After two AZD1222 doses, both the breadth and the depth of spike-specific TCRs were significantly higher than at day 0 and than in MenACWY recipients. The 56-69-year group was small, and its depth increase did not reach significance, likely because of low power. Because no samples from the day 14 peak response were available, repertoires could be characterized only after the peak T cell response.

The sample's time point label is to be understood as: about 28 days (+/-7) after the second vaccine dose. The sample's treatment or condition label, decoded: meningococcal conjugate vaccine given as trial control. The vaccinee samples were drawn from two UK trials, COV001 and COV002, one of which was a single-blind randomized controlled phase 2/3 trial testing AZD1222 (ChAdOx1 nCoV-19) in healthy adults. For TCRbeta chain sequencing, PBMC samples from trial participants were taken at day 0 and at day 28 after the second dose. The CDR3 regions of human TCRbeta chains were subjected to immunosequencing. In the authors' own workflow: Repertoire TCRs were matched against a reference library of SARS-CoV-2-specific TCRs generated with the MIRA antigen-specificity platform. Breadth was defined as the fraction of unique TCRs that were SARS-CoV-2-associated. Depth was defined as the fraction of total T cells that were SARS-CoV-2-associated. Using the MIRA data, each spike-specific TCR was mapped to the spike region that the TCR reacts to and placed in a CD4 or CD8 class. Log10-transformed breadth and depth values were compared by one-way ANOVA with Sidak's multiple comparisons tests. TCRdb mirrors the immuneACCESS table, restricted to in-frame sequences. Some clones are absent from its copies; in checked studies, under half trace to an unresolved V gene, and the reason for the others is unknown. V, J and clone size derive from that table, while D and trimming were established from the DNA sequence. In this sample the table shows roughly 72,000 clones, approximately 88% of which occur a single time. The top ten constitute over 8% of the sample.

A remark on this clone: Its binding antigen is unknown. The sample holds no much larger clone one base away, and base qualities are not on file.

This clonotype was sampled from an adult who received the MenACWY meningococcal vaccine as a control. This sample comprised peripheral blood, obtained 28 days after the second dose of the MenACWY control vaccine.

CDR3 loop: CASRPSGAAYNEQFF. The bases read TGTGCCAGCAGACCTAGCGGGGCAGCCTACAATGAGCAGTTCTTC. This receptor chain uses TRBV11-1 and TRBJ2-1; 9 nucleotides in the junction match TRBD2. Germline trimming amounts to 6 bases on V and 2 bases on J, with 5 as the count of junction bases outside the gene matches. The CDR3, cysteine through phenylalanine, is 15 amino acids long. The entry retains the CDR3 DNA only, 45 bases that are in frame from base 1. The germline V gene (reference sequence) specifies SGHAT as CDR1 and FQDESV as CDR2.